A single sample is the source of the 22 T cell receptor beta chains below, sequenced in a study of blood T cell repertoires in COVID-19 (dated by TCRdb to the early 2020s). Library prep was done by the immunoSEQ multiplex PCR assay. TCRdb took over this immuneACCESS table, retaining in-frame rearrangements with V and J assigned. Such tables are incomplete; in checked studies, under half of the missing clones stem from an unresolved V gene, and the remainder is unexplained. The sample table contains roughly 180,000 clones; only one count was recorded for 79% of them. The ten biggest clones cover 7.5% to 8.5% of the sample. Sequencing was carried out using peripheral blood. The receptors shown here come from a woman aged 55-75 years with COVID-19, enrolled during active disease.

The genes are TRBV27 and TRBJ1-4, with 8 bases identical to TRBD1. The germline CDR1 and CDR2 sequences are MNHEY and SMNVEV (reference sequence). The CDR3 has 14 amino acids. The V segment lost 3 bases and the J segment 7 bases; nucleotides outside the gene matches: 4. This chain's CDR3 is CASSFRGLSEKLFF. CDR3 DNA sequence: TGTGCCAGCAGTTTCAGGGGGCTAAGTGAAAAACTGTTTTTT.

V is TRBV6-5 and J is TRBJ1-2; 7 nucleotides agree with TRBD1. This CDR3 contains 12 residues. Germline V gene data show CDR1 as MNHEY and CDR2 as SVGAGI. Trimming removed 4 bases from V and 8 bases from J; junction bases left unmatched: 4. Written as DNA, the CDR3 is TGTGCCAGCAGTTCCCGGGACAGAGGCTACACCTTC. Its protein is CASSSRDRGYTF.

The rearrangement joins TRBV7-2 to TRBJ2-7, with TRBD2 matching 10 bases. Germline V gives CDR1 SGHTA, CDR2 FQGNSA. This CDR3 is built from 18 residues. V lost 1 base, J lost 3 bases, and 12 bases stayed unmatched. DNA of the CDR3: TGTGCCAGCAGCTTAGGCCCCCCGGGACTAGCGAGAAACTACGAGCAGTACTTC. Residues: CASSLGPPGLARNYEQYF.

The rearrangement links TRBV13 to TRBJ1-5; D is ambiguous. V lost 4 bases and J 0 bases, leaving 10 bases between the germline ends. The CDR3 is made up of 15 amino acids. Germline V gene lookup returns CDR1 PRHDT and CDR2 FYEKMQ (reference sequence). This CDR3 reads CASSSRGTSNQPQHF. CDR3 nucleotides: TGTGCCAGCAGCTCAAGAGGAACTAGCAATCAGCCCCAGCATTTT. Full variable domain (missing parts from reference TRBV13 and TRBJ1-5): AAGVIQSPRHLIKEKRETATLKCYPIPRHDTVYWYQQGPGQDPQFLISFYEKMQSDKGSIPDRFSAQQFSDYHSELNMSSLELGDSALYFCASSSRGTSNQPQHFGDGTRLSIL.

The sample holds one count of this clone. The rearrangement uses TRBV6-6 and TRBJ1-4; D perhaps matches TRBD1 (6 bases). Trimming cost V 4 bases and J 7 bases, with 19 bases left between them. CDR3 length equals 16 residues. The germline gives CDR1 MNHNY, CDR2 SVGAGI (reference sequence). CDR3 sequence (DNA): TGTGCCAGCAGTTCCCAGACGGGGGGCGGCGGTGAAAAACTGTTTTTT. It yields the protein CASSSQTGGGGEKLFF.

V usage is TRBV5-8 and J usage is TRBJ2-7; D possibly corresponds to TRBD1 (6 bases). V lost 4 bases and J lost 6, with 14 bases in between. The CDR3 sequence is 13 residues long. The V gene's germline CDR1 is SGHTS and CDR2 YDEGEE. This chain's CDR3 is CASSLKAGVEQYV. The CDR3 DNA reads TGTGCCAGCAGCCTGAAGGCAGGGGTCGAGCAGTACGTC.

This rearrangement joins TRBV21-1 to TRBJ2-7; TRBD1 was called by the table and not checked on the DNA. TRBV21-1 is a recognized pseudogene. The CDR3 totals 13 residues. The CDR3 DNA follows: TGTGCCAGCAGCGCCCGACAGGAAGGCGAGCAGTACGTC. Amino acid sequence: CASSARQEGEQYV.

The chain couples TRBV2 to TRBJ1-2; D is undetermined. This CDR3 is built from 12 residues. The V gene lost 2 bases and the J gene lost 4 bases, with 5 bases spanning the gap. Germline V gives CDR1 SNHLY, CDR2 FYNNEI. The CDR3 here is CASSENGYGYTF. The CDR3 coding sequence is TGTGCCAGCAGTGAAAACGGCTATGGCTACACCTTC.

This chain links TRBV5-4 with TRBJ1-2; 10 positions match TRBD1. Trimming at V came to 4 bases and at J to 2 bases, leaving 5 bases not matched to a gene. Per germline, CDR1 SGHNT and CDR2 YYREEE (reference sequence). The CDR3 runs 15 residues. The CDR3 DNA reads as TGTGCCAGCAGCGCTAGGACAGGGGGAAACTATGGCTACACCTTC. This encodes CASSARTGGNYGYTF.

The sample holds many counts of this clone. In nucleotides, the CDR3 is TGCGCCAGCAGCCCCAGAAGAGTAGCAGGGGGGAGCGATGGCTACACCTTC. It is translated as CASSPRRVAGGSDGYTF. The chain employs TRBV4-1 and TRBJ1-2; 7 nucleotides agree with TRBD1. Trimming cost V 4 bases and J 6 bases; bases outside gene matches: 17. Germline lookup yields CDR1 MGHRA and CDR2 YSYEKL. There are 17 residues in the CDR3.

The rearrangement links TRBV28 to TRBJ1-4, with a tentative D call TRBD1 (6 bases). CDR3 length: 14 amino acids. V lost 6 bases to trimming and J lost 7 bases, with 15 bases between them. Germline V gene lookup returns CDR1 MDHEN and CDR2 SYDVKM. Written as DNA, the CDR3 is TGTGCCAGCAGGCCGGGACACCACCTTGAAAAACTGTTTTTT. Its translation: CASRPGHHLEKLFF.

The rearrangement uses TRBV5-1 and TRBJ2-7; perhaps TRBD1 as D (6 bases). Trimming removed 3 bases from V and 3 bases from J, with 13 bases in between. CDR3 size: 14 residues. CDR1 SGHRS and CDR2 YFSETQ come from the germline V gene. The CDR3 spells CASSSPGTNYEQYF. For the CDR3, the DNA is TGCGCCAGCAGCTCCCCCGGGACAAACTACGAGCAGTACTTC.

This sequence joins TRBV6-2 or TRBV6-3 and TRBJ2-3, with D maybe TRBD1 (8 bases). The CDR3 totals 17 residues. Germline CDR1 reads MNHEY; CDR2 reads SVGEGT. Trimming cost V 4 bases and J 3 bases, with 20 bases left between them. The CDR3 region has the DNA TGTGCCAGCAGTTCAATCGGACAGGGAGGGAGAACAGATACGCAGTATTTT. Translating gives CASSSIGQGGRTDTQYF.

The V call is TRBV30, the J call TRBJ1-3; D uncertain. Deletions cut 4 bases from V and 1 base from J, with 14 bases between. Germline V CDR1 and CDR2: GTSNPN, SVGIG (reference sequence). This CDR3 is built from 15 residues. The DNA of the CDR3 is TGTGCCTGGATCCCAATCGGGGAATCTGGAAACACCATATATTTT. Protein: CAWIPIGESGNTIYF. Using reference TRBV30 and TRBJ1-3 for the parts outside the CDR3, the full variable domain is SQTIHQWPATLVQPVGSPLSLECTVEGTSNPNLYWYRQAAGRGLQLLFYSVGIGQISSEVPQNLSASRPQDRQFILSSKKLLLSDSGFYLCAWIPIGESGNTIYFGEGSWLTVV.

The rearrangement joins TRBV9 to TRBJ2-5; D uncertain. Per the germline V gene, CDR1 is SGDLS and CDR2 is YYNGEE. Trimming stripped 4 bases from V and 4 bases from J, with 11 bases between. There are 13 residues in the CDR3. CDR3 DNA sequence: TGTGCCAGCAGCCCCCTCACTCGAGAGACCCAGTACTTC. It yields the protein CASSPLTRETQYF.

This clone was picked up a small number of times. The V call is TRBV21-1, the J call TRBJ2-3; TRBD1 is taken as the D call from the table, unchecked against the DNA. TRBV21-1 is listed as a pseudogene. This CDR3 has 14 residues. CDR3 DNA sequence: TGTGCCAGCACCGGGACAGTCAGCACAGATACGCAGTATTTT. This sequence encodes CASTGTVSTDTQYF.

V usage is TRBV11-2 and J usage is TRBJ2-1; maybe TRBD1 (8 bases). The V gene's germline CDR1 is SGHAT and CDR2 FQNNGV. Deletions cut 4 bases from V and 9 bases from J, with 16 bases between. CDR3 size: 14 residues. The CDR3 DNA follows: TGTGCCAGCAGCTCCTACAGGGGGGGGAGTGAGCAGTTCTTC. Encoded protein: CASSSYRGGSEQFF.

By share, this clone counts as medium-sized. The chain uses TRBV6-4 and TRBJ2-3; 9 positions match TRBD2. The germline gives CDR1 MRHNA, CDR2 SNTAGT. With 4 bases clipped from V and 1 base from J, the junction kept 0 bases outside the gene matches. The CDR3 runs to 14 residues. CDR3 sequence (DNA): TGTGCCAGCAGTGGGACTAGCGGCACAGATACGCAGTATTTT. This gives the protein CASSGTSGTDTQYF.

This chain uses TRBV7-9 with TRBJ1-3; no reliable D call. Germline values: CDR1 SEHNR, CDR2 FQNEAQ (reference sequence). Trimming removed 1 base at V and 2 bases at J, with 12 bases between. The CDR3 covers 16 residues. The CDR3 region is CASSLGEGGTGNTIYF. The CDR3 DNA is TGTGCCAGCAGCTTAGGAGAGGGAGGCACTGGAAACACCATATATTTT.

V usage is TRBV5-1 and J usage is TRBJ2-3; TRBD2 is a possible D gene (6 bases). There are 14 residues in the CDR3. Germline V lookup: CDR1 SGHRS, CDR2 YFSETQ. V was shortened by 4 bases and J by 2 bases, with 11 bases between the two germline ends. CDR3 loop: CASSPGLITDTQYF. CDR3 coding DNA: TGCGCCAGCAGCCCGGGACTGATCACAGATACGCAGTATTTT.

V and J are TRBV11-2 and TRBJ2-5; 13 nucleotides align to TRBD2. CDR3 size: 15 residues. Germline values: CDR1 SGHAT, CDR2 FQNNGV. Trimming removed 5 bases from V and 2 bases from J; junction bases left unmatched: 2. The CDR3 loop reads CASSPGLAGQETQYF. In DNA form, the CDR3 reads TGTGCCAGCAGCCCGGGACTAGCGGGACAAGAGACCCAGTACTTC.

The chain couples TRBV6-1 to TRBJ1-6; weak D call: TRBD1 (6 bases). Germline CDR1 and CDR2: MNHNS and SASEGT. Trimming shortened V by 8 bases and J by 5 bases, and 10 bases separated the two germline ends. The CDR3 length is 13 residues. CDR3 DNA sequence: TGTGCCAGCGCGGGGGCGGATAATTCACCCCTCCACTTT. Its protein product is CASAGADNSPLHF.